This T cell receptor (beta chain) is from a study of T cells in Graves' hyperthyroidism and ophthalmopathy. Amplified TCR beta CDR3 regions came from RNA transcripts. The TCR CDR3 first-round RT-PCR relied on the HTBI primer set. TCRdb analysed the multiplex PCR reads with MiXCR anew, one entry per CDR3 protein. The data hold roughly 56,000 distinct CDR3 sequences, with less than 50% observed a single time. Points from the study as a whole: Most expanded thyroid clonotypes above 0.001 recurred in blood. Before onset, ophthalmopathy was predicted by the model a median approximately 6.5 months earlier.

The CDR3 length is 16 residues. The junction had 11 bases not matched to a gene; V was cut back by 4 bases and J by 9 bases. CDR1 SGHKS and CDR2 YYEKEE come from the germline V gene (reference sequence). Diagnostic assessment was based on clinical symptoms, serum thyroxine and TRAb, thyroid ultrasound and orbital computed tomography. The authors obtained PBMCs from 9 to 10 ml of fresh peripheral blood. This clonotype was seen repeatedly, ten times or more. Its antigen remains unidentified. The sequenced sample was blood. The V gene is TRBV5-5, the J gene TRBJ1-6; 9 nucleotides agree with TRBD1. This clonotype was sampled from a woman aged 25 to 39 with Graves' ophthalmopathy. The CDR3 here is CASSRQGGRGGSPLHF. The CDR3 nucleotides are TGTGCCAGCAGCCGACAGGGGGGTCGAGGTGGTTCACCCCTCCACTTT.